These 31 T cell receptor beta chains were sequenced from one sample in a study of spatial heterogeneity in lung cancer. Study conclusions and caveats: Tumoral mutation counts were tracked by counts of expanded intratumoral alpha and beta TCRs.

Time point defined: sample taken at primary tumor resection. No antigen has been identified for these receptors. Each CDR3 protein gets one entry after TCRdb re-called the 5' RACE reads with MiXCR. The table records 4,500 to 6,000 distinct CDR3 sequences, around 4.8% of them present only once. The sample in question was lung tumor tissue, obtained at surgery. All receptors come from a male donor with early-stage non-small cell lung cancer.

Sample share makes this clonotype medium-sized (0.01 to 0.1%). This beta chain is a stray read from a library made for alpha chains; its abundance is not meaningful. This rearrangement joins TRBV4-2 to TRBJ1-2, with 11 bases matching TRBD1. The germline V gene has CDR1 LGHNA and CDR2 YNFKEQ. This CDR3 spans 15 amino acids. V gave up 4 bases and J gave up 6 bases; unmatched junction bases: 7. DNA of the CDR3: TGTGCCAGCAGCCTCGGGACAGGGGGAAAGCATGGCTACACCTTC. As protein: CASSLGTGGKHGYTF.

This clonotype occurred a few times. This beta chain is an off-target read within a library intended for alpha chains, so its frequency means little. The rearrangement joins TRBV6-5 to TRBJ2-6, with TRBD1 matching over 8 bases. This CDR3 contains 16 residues. After removal of 8 bases from V and 0 bases from J, the junction contained 6 bases not matched to a gene. The germline V gene has CDR1 MNHEY and CDR2 SVGAGI. CDR3 bases: TGTGCCAGCGGTCGACAGGGGCGCTCTGGGGCCAACGTCCTGACTTTC. It translates to CASGRQGRSGANVLTF.

This clonotype was detected ten times or more. A library made for alpha chains picked up this beta chain off target, so its size means little. The rearrangement joins TRBV10-2 to TRBJ2-1; 7 positions match TRBD2. CDR3 length equals 12 residues. The trim removed 6 bases at V and 6 bases at J, leaving 2 bases unmatched. Germline V gene data show CDR1 as WSHSY and CDR2 as SAAADI. The CDR3 reads CASSPGGNEQFF. The DNA for the CDR3 is TGCGCCAGCAGCCCGGGGGGCAATGAGCAGTTCTTC.

This clonotype was seen many times. The library was built for alpha chains, so this beta chain is an off-target read and its size means little. The chain combines TRBV2 with TRBJ2-3; 16 positions match TRBD2. V lost 7 bases to trimming and J lost 13 bases; unmatched junction nucleotides: 11. Germline-derived CDR1 and CDR2 are SNHLY and FYNNEI. The CDR3 is 15 residues long. This chain's CDR3 is CASKIEGLAGGPEYF. The CDR3 nucleotides are TGTGCCAGCAAAATAGAGGGACTAGCGGGAGGGCCTGAGTATTTT.

This clonotype was counted at least ten times. This beta chain is a stray sequence in a library constructed for alpha chains; its clone size is not meaningful. The rearrangement links TRBV27 to TRBJ1-2; D unresolved. Germline V gene data show CDR1 as MNHEY and CDR2 as SMNVEV (reference sequence). Trimming left V 7 bases short and J 0 bases short, with 18 bases between. The CDR3 has 16 residues. The CDR3 nucleotides are TGTGCCAGCACCTCGTTTGAGGAGCAACCTAACTATGGCTACACCTTC. As protein: CASTSFEEQPNYGYTF.

By its share, this clonotype is medium-sized. A library prepared for alpha chains yielded this beta chain as an off-target read; its size is of little meaning. The chain links TRBV7-3 to TRBJ2-1, with 11 positions matching TRBD2. Germline trimming cut 5 bases from V and 3 bases from J; bases unmatched to any gene: 3. CDR1 is SGHTA, CDR2 FQGTGA, per germline. The CDR3 extends over 15 amino acids. In nucleotides, the CDR3 is TGTGCCAGCAGCGAGGGACTAGCGGACTACAATGAGCAGTTCTTC. Its protein is CASSEGLADYNEQFF.

Ten or more counts support this clonotype. Being off target in a library aimed at alpha chains, this beta chain has a size of little meaning. The V and J genes are TRBV7-3 and TRBJ1-1; D ambiguous. The CDR3 runs 14 residues. The ends were cut back, 0 bases at V and 0 bases at J, with 5 bases in the middle. The germline V gene encodes CDR1 SGHTA and CDR2 FQGTGA. In DNA, the CDR3 is TGTGCCAGCAGCTTAACGTCCGTGAACACTGAAGCTTTCTTT. Translating it yields CASSLTSVNTEAFF.

This clonotype was seen many times. This beta chain represents an off-target read in a library built for alpha chains; its size is of limited meaning. This chain connects TRBV4-1 to TRBJ1-6; D not certain. The CDR3 has 15 amino acids. In germline, CDR1 is MGHRA, CDR2 YSYEKL. Trimming shortened V by 0 bases and J by 0 bases, and 3 bases separated the two germline ends. As DNA, the CDR3 is TGCGCCAGCAGCCAAGACAGCTCCTATAATTCACCCCTCCACTTT. It specifies CASSQDSSYNSPLHF.

The sample holds many counts of this clonotype. For a library built for alpha chains, this beta chain is a stray read; little rests on its size. The CDR3 DNA follows: TGTGCCAGCAGCCCGGCTCTCCCAATACAGTACTCTGGGGCCAACGTCCTGACTTTC. Encoded protein: CASSPALPIQYSGANVLTF. The chain is built from TRBV5-5 and TRBJ2-6, with D hard to call. CDR1 and CDR2 (germline): SGHKS, YYEKEE (reference sequence). The CDR3 is 19 residues long. V was cut by 4 bases and J by 0 bases, with 20 bases left in between.

Judged by abundance, this clonotype is medium-sized (0.01 to 0.1%). For a library built for alpha chains, this beta chain is a stray read; little rests on its size. This CDR3 reads CASRDLDIPQYF. The CDR3 DNA follows: TGTGCCAGCAGAGACCTGGACATCCCTCAGTACTTC. The V and J genes are TRBV2 and TRBJ2-4, with D tentatively TRBD1 (5 bases). Germline-derived CDR1 and CDR2 are SNHLY and FYNNEI. Trimming left V 6 bases short and J 12 bases short, with 15 bases between. The CDR3 extends over 12 amino acids.

This clonotype was seen repeatedly, ten times or more. This beta chain appears as a stray read in a library generated for alpha chains; its size is not informative. The chain combines TRBV7-6 with TRBJ2-1; 13 nucleotides align to TRBD2. The junction had 10 bases not matched to a gene; V was cut back by 4 bases and J by 10 bases. This CDR3 contains 16 residues. Germline V CDR1 and CDR2: SGHVS, FNYEAQ. The CDR3 is CASSSRLAGGPGEQFF. In DNA form, the CDR3 reads TGTGCCAGCAGCTCTCGACTAGCGGGGGGCCCGGGGGAGCAGTTCTTC.

This clonotype was detected ten times or more. A library made for alpha chains picked up this beta chain off target, so its size means little. The genes are TRBV14 and TRBJ2-7; possibly TRBD1 for D (5 bases). This CDR3 contains 13 residues. Germline CDR1 is SGHDN and CDR2 is FVKESK. Trimming took 5 bases from V and 2 from J, leaving 10 bases between them. The CDR3 nucleotides are TGTGCCAGCAGCTTTCGACAGACCTACGAGCAGTACTTC. Amino acids: CASSFRQTYEQYF.

This clonotype counts as medium-sized. This beta chain lies outside the target of a library built for alpha chains; its clone size means little. The chain carries TRBV7-8 and TRBJ1-6, with TRBD1 as a possible D gene (5 bases). Germline CDR1 SGHVS, CDR2 FQNEAQ. The CDR3 runs to 17 residues. V gave up 5 bases and J gave up 9 bases, with 23 bases separating them. For the CDR3, the DNA is TGTGCCAGCAGCAACACCGCCCACAGCGGGGCGGGTTCACCCCTCCACTTT. Protein product: CASSNTAHSGAGSPLHF.

This clonotype was seen ten or more times. A library prepared for alpha chains yielded this beta chain as an off-target read; its size is of little meaning. The rearrangement joins TRBV11-3 to TRBJ1-1; no firm D call. Germline V CDR1 and CDR2: SGHNT, YENEEA. Trimming left V 2 bases short and J 4 bases short, with 8 bases between. The CDR3 is 13 amino acids. CDR3 DNA: TGTGCCAGCAGCTTATCTCTAAGCACTGAAGCTTTCTTT. It yields the protein CASSLSLSTEAFF.

Concerning this clonotype: For a library built for alpha chains, this beta chain is a stray read; little rests on its size. The chain has TRBV6-5 and TRBJ1-5, with D uncertain. Trimming removed 2 bases at V and 7 bases at J, with 9 bases between. Looked up from germline, CDR1 is MNHEY and CDR2 is SVGAGI. This CDR3 has 13 residues. CDR3 nucleotide sequence: TGTGCCAGCAGTTACGGGAGGCGGCAGCCCCAGCATTTT. Translating it yields CASSYGRRQPQHF.

The sample holds many counts of this clonotype. A library made for alpha chains picked up this beta chain off target, so its size means little. The chain links TRBV7-6 to TRBJ2-7; a possible D gene is TRBD1 (6 bases). The CDR3 totals 15 residues. Germline CDR1 is SGHVS and CDR2 is FNYEAQ. Deletions cut 1 base from V and 4 bases from J, with 14 bases between. The CDR3 reads CASSLDRAGQYEQYF. The CDR3 DNA sequence: TGTGCCAGCAGCTTAGACAGGGCAGGTCAGTACGAGCAGTACTTC.

Relative to its sample, this clonotype is medium-sized. As an off-target read in a library built for alpha chains, this beta chain has a frequency of little significance. The chain recombines TRBV12-3 or TRBV12-4 with TRBJ1-3; D gene ambiguous. Trimming pared 6 bases from V and 0 bases from J, leaving 12 bases between. The CDR3 runs 15 residues. CDR3 protein: CASRPRSFSGNTIYF. The DNA of the CDR3 is TGTGCCAGCAGACCTAGGAGTTTCTCTGGAAACACCATATATTTT.

This clonotype was observed at least ten times. Because the library targeted alpha chains, this beta chain is an off-target read whose size means little. The V and J genes are TRBV7-2 and TRBJ1-5; 9 positions agree with TRBD1. Trimming at V came to 1 base and at J to 4 bases, leaving 8 bases not matched to a gene. Germline V lookup: CDR1 SGHTA, CDR2 FQGNSA. This CDR3 has 17 amino acids. DNA of the CDR3: TGTGCCAGCAGCTTAGACACAGGGGGCCTTAGTAATCAGCCCCAGCATTTT. Encoded protein: CASSLDTGGLSNQPQHF.

This clonotype counts as medium-sized (0.01 to 0.1%). This beta chain turned up in a library designed for alpha chains; as an off-target read, its abundance says little. The rearrangement uses TRBV4-2 and TRBJ1-1; D gene uncertain. The CDR3 length is 14 residues. The V gene's germline CDR1 is LGHNA and CDR2 YNFKEQ. V was clipped by 5 bases and J by 0 bases, with 10 bases between them. CDR3: CASSRGSLNTEAFF. Here the CDR3 DNA reads TGTGCCAGCAGCAGAGGCAGCTTGAACACTGAAGCTTTCTTT.

Many counts were recorded for this clonotype. This beta chain is off target for a library built for alpha chains, so its abundance means little. The J gene is TRBJ2-7, the V gene TRBV5-5; either TRBD1 or TRBD2 may fit D (6 bases each). V was pared by 1 base and J by 0 bases, with 11 bases between. The germline CDR1 and CDR2 sequences are SGHKS and YYEKEE (reference sequence). The CDR3 is 15 residues long. The CDR3 spells CASSLTGALSYEQYF. CDR3 sequence (DNA): TGTGCCAGCAGCTTGACGGGGGCCCTCTCCTACGAGCAGTACTTC.

This clonotype has a single count. Being one base from a much bigger clone, this may be a read error. This beta chain is a stray read from a library made for alpha chains; its abundance is not meaningful. This rearrangement joins TRBV3-1 to TRBJ1-5, with no clear D. There are 14 residues in the CDR3. Germline V gives CDR1 LGHDT, CDR2 YNNKEL (reference sequence). Trimming removed 4 bases at V and 6 bases at J, with 13 bases between. CDR3 bases: TGTGCCAGCAGCCCCCTGGGCGCCGGTCAGCCCCAGCATTTT. Its protein is CASSPLGAGQPQHF.

The table lists this clonotype with many counts. With the library built for alpha chains, this beta chain is off target and its frequency is not meaningful. The CDR3 sequence is CSAERGGVRNEQFF. DNA for the CDR3: TGCAGTGCCGAGAGAGGGGGGGTGAGAAATGAGCAGTTCTTC. The gene calls are TRBV20-1 and TRBJ2-1; D may be TRBD2 (7 bases). Germline-derived CDR1 and CDR2 are DFQATT and SNEGSKA (reference sequence). The V end was cut by 6 bases, the J end by 7 bases, with 19 bases between. This CDR3 has 14 residues.

By sample share, this clonotype is medium-sized. This beta chain is a stray sequence in a library constructed for alpha chains; its clone size is not meaningful. CDR3 nucleotides: TGTGCCAGCAGCGAGGGGACAGGGCTTTGGACCCAGTACTTC. Its translation is CASSEGTGLWTQYF. The chain employs TRBV9 and TRBJ2-5; the match to TRBD1 covers 9 bases. The V gene end was trimmed by 3 bases and the J gene end by 7 bases; junction bases not matched to a gene: 7. Germline-derived CDR1 and CDR2 are SGDLS and YYNGEE. There are 14 residues in the CDR3.

This clonotype was counted ten times or more. As an off-target read in a library built for alpha chains, this beta chain has a frequency of little significance. The genes are TRBV20-1 and TRBJ2-5, with no clear D. This CDR3 is 11 amino acids long. The germline gives CDR1 DFQATT, CDR2 SNEGSKA (reference sequence). The V end lost 3 bases, the J end lost 1 base, and 3 bases lay between the germline ends. This chain's CDR3 is CSASFQETQYF. CDR3 DNA sequence: TGCAGTGCTAGTTTCCAAGAGACCCAGTACTTC.

By sample share, this clonotype is large. As an off-target read in a library built for alpha chains, this beta chain has a frequency of little significance. This sequence joins TRBV10-3 and TRBJ2-7, with D possibly matching TRBD1 (6 bases). The V gene's germline CDR1 is ENHRY and CDR2 SYGVKD. V was shortened by 3 bases and J by 0 bases, with 9 bases between the two germline ends. This CDR3 has 14 residues. This CDR3 is CAISDQDSSYEQYF. In DNA form, the CDR3 reads TGTGCCATCAGTGACCAGGACAGCTCCTACGAGCAGTACTTC.

The sample holds many counts of this clonotype. This beta chain is an off-target read within a library intended for alpha chains, so its frequency means little. The J gene is TRBJ2-3, the V gene TRBV19; 11 positions agree with TRBD2. Per the germline V gene, CDR1 is LNHDA and CDR2 is SQIVND (reference sequence). The trim removed 4 bases at V and 1 base at J, leaving 1 base unmatched. This CDR3 has 15 amino acids. The CDR3: CASSKLAGGTDTQYF. The CDR3 DNA follows: TGTGCCAGTAGTAAACTAGCGGGAGGCACAGATACGCAGTATTTT.

There are many counts of this clonotype. This beta chain is an unintended read in a library built for alpha chains; its size means little. V and J are TRBV2 and TRBJ2-7; maybe TRBD1 (5 bases). The V end was cut by 3 bases, the J end by 2 bases, with 11 bases between. The CDR3 contains 14 residues. The germline V gene has CDR1 SNHLY and CDR2 FYNNEI. CDR3 bases: TGTGCCAGCAGTGACCCCAGGGTCCCCTACGAGCAGTACTTC. Residues: CASSDPRVPYEQYF.

This clonotype was seen ten or more times. This beta chain represents an off-target read in a library built for alpha chains; its size is of limited meaning. The chain recombines TRBV5-1 with TRBJ2-7; TRBD1 might be the D (5 bases). Between the trimmed V and J ends, which lost 4 bases and 4 bases, there was a span of 15 bases. In germline, CDR1 is SGHRS, CDR2 YFSETQ. This CDR3 is 14 amino acids long. Here the CDR3 reads CASSVNPRGYEQYF. The CDR3 DNA reads as TGCGCCAGCAGCGTAAACCCTAGGGGTTACGAGCAGTACTTC.

This clonotype was seen repeatedly, ten times or more. Being off target in a library aimed at alpha chains, this beta chain has a size of little meaning. This chain joins TRBV10-3 and TRBJ2-7, with a tentative D call TRBD2 (7 bases). Germline assignment: CDR1 ENHRY and CDR2 SYGVKD. With 7 bases removed from V and 3 bases from J, the gap between germline ends came to 13 bases. This CDR3 contains 13 residues. CDR3 coding DNA: TGTGCCATCAAGAAGGGGGGGGTCTACGAGCAGTACTTC. This codes for CAIKKGGVYEQYF.

This clonotype has a count of ten or more. The library was prepared for alpha chains; this beta chain is a stray read, so its frequency means little. The CDR3 region is CASSLPRTGKSTGELFF. In DNA form, the CDR3 reads TGTGCCAGCAGCCTTCCCAGGACAGGGAAGAGCACCGGGGAGCTGTTTTTT. This chain uses TRBV9 with TRBJ2-2, with 8 bases identical to TRBD1. Germline V gene data show CDR1 as SGDLS and CDR2 as YYNGEE. CDR3 size: 17 residues. J was trimmed by 4 bases and V by 4 bases; bases with no gene match: 12.

To note about this clonotype: In a library made to pick up alpha chains, this beta chain is a stray read with a size that means little. The gene calls are TRBV27 and TRBJ1-2, with unresolved D. Trimming left V 2 bases short and J 2 bases short, with 9 bases between. The CDR3 runs to 14 residues. The germline V gene has CDR1 MNHEY and CDR2 SMNVEV (reference sequence). As DNA, the CDR3 is TGTGCCAGCAGTTTACGTGGAGCAAACTATGGCTACACCTTC. This codes for CASSLRGANYGYTF.